This T cell receptor beta chain appears in the sequencing data of a study of T cell responses to AZD1222 COVID-19 vaccine. Assay used: immunoSEQ multiplex PCR; TCRdb lists only in-frame clones, some missing. This sample has around 88,000 clones, with about 86% found just once. Germline CDR1 is MNHEY and CDR2 is SVGAGI. This CDR3 is built from 15 residues. Deletions cut 6 bases from V and 0 bases from J, with 12 bases between. Details on this clone: Antigen: not known.

Findings and caveats of the study: Clonal diversity may have been underestimated, and the donors were mostly white British, with more females than males. Spike-specific TCR depth and breadth grew after two AZD1222 doses. At baseline, seropositivity was found in only six or seven AZD1222 recipients. Regions 160-218 and 743-854 held dominance among vaccine-associated CD4 TCRs, which spanned spike.

The sample in question was peripheral blood, obtained on day 0 of MenACWY control vaccination. The clonotype comes from an adult in good health. The chain joins TRBV6-5 to TRBJ2-1; D not certain. The CDR3 protein is CASSVDESSYNEQFF. CDR3 nucleotide sequence: TGTGCCAGCAGCGTGGACGAGAGCTCCTACAATGAGCAGTTCTTC.